Listed below are T cell receptor beta chains from one sample, sequenced in a study of molecular identifiers for immune sequencing clone quantification. TCRdb independently ran MiXCR on the PCR reads; one entry per CDR3 protein. The sample lists over 85,000 distinct CDR3 sequences, approximately 25% seen once, with less than 0.85% in the top ten. Material: naive CD8+ T cells from blood, with Jurkat cell RNA spiked in. The receptors derive from a human donor in good health. Some libraries in this study had Jurkat cell RNA spiked in. CDR3s include the opening cysteine and the closing phenylalanine or tryptophan. D genes are given only for firm matches. Not all rows give a size; the values are once, few, many and, for expanded clones, a class.

D gene	clone size	V gene	J gene	CDR3 DNA	CDR3 protein
.	many	TRBV9	TRBJ1-1	TGTGCCAGCACCGAGGGGGGGGACGGAACTGAAGCTTTCTTT	CASTEGGDGTEAFF
.	.	TRBV7-6	TRBJ1-3	TGTGCCAGCAGCTACCTACAGGGATTCGGAAACACCATATATTTT	CASSYLQGFGNTIYF
.	few	TRBV4-3	TRBJ1-6	TGCGCCAGCAGACGGGATAATTCACCCCTCCACTTT	CASRRDNSPLHF
TRBD1	.	TRBV12-3/TRBV12-4	TRBJ2-6	TGTGCCAGCAGACGGGGACAGGGGTTAACCGGGGCCAACGTCCCGACTTTC	CASRRGQGLTGANVPTF
.	.	TRBV27	TRBJ2-7	TGTGCCAGCAGCCAGGGGAGGGTCTCCTACGAGCAGTACTTC	CASSQGRVSYEQYF
TRBD2	many	TRBV7-2	TRBJ2-1	TGTGCCAGCAGCTTAGCGCCGCTAGCGGGGGCTTACAATGAGCAGTTCTTC	CASSLAPLAGAYNEQFF
.	few	TRBV6-2/TRBV6-3	TRBJ1-1	TGTGCCAGCAGTTACGGTAATGAAGCTTTCTTT	CASSYGNEAFF
.	.	TRBV6-1	TRBJ2-2	TGTGCCAGCAGTGAGGAGGGCCTGTTGACCGGGGAGCTGTTTTTT	CASSEEGLLTGELFF
.	few	TRBV19	TRBJ2-2	TGTGCCAGTAGTATTGAGCCCGGGAACTTAGTCACCGGGGAGCTGTTTTTT	CASSIEPGNLVTGELFF
TRBD2	many	TRBV6-5	TRBJ2-6	TGTGCCAGCAGTTACTCACTAGCGGGAGTGTCTGGGGCCAACGTCCTGACTTTC	CASSYSLAGVSGANVLTF
TRBD1	few	TRBV6-2/TRBV6-3	TRBJ1-5	TGTGCCAGCACCCCAGACCTCTGGACAGGCGGCAATCAGCCCCAGCATTTT	CASTPDLWTGGNQPQHF